A single sample gave rise to the 3 T cell receptor beta chains below, sequenced in a study of blood T cell repertoires in COVID-19. Produced via immunoSEQ multiplex PCR; TCRdb's table is partial and in-frame only. The sample carries approximately 180,000 clones, approximately 80% recorded once. Sequencing was performed on PBMCs or T cells enriched from blood (not recorded which). The source is a woman in her sixties or seventies with acute COVID-19.

The chain carries TRBV28 and TRBJ2-5; TRBD1 matches 7 bases. The CDR3 is 14 residues long. In germline, CDR1 is MDHEN, CDR2 SYDVKM. The V segment lost 11 bases and the J segment 6 bases; nucleotides outside the gene matches: 15. The CDR3 here is CAGKGTAPPQTQYF. The CDR3 coding sequence is TGTGCCGGGAAGGGGACAGCCCCTCCCCAGACCCAGTACTTC.

A note on this clone: At the DNA level, this CDR3 is encoded by other sequences in the same sample as well. The V and J genes are TRBV4-2 and TRBJ2-3; D is perhaps TRBD2 (6 bases). Trimming cost V 1 base and J 0 bases, with 11 bases left between them. There are 16 residues in the CDR3. Germline V gene sequence: CDR1 LGHNA, CDR2 YNFKEQ. CDR3 DNA sequence: TGTGCCAGCAGCCAAGGGGTGGGGGGAAGCACAGATACGCAGTATTTT. It yields the protein CASSQGVGGSTDTQYF.

In nucleotides, the CDR3 is TGTGCCAGTATCAACAGGGTCGGGGGCTACACCTTC. It codes for CASINRVGGYTF. This chain uses TRBV19 with TRBJ1-2, with D perhaps matching TRBD1 (6 bases). CDR3 length: 12 amino acids. Germline loops: CDR1 LNHDA, CDR2 SQIVND (reference sequence). The germline V and J ends were trimmed by 7 bases and 8 bases, with 14 bases remaining between them.